This passage covers 22 T cell receptor beta chains from one sample sequenced in a study of cytomegalovirus exposure and HLA in healthy donors (dated by TCRdb to 2016 to 2017). Library creation used the immunoSEQ multiplex PCR assay. The multiplex PCR relied on a mix of 60 forward primers for TCR Vbeta segments and 13 reverse primers for TCR Jbeta segments. TCRdb holds this immuneACCESS table with in-frame rearrangements only. Some clones are missing; in checked studies, unresolved V genes explain under half, and the rest has no known cause. The sample table contains about 190,000 clones; only one count was recorded for 85% of them. 1% of the sample is taken by the ten largest. Sequences were obtained from PBMCs. The receptors here all came from a boy between 2 and 10 years old in good health and CMV-seronegative.

The rearrangement joins TRBV5-1 to TRBJ2-1; 9 bases map to TRBD1. Germline V gene sequence: CDR1 SGHRS, CDR2 YFSETQ. The CDR3 contains 17 residues. Trimming cost V 2 bases and J 4 bases; bases outside gene matches: 10. The chain's CDR3 is CASSFFGTGPRYNEQFF. DNA for the CDR3: TGCGCCAGCAGCTTTTTCGGGACAGGGCCTCGGTACAATGAGCAGTTCTTC. Supplemented by reference TRBV5-1 and TRBJ2-1, the full variable domain reads KAGVTQTPRYLIKTRGQQVTLSCSPISGHRSVSWYQQTPGQGLQFLFEYFSETQRNKGNFPGRFSGRQFSNSRSEMNVSTLELGDSALYLCASSFFGTGPRYNEQFFGPGTRLTVL.

The chain recombines TRBV5-1 with TRBJ2-7; D unresolved. This CDR3 region has 12 residues. V shed 4 bases and J shed 8 bases, with 13 bases lying between them. Germline V gene lookup returns CDR1 SGHRS and CDR2 YFSETQ. The CDR3 protein is CASSVGYVKQYF. In DNA, the CDR3 is TGCGCCAGCAGCGTCGGTTATGTGAAGCAGTACTTC.

This clone was recorded a few times. The CDR3 nucleotides are TGCGCCAGCAGTGAGGCGACTACCGGCACCCAGTACTTC. Translating gives CASSEATTGTQYF. The chain couples TRBV10-1 to TRBJ2-5, with a tentative D call TRBD2 (5 bases). Trimming took 2 bases from V and 8 from J, leaving 12 bases between them. Germline-derived CDR1 and CDR2 are WNHNN and SYGVQD (reference sequence). This CDR3 region has 13 residues.

This chain's CDR3 is CASMPTSGEDLAKNIQYF. CDR3 sequence (DNA): TGTGCCAGCATGCCAACTAGCGGGGAGGATCTAGCCAAAAACATTCAGTACTTC. This chain connects TRBV28 to TRBJ2-4; 10 nucleotides agree with TRBD2. The germline CDR1 and CDR2 sequences are MDHEN and SYDVKM. V lost 7 bases to trimming and J lost 0 bases; unmatched junction nucleotides: 12. The length of the CDR3 is 18 residues.

The chain employs TRBV11-2 and TRBJ1-2; D remains unclear. Germline assignment: CDR1 SGHAT and CDR2 FQNNGV. The CDR3 sequence is 13 residues long. Trimming left V 1 base short and J 3 bases short, with 6 bases between. CDR3 loop: CASSLAPDYGYTF. The DNA for the CDR3 is TGTGCCAGCAGCTTAGCCCCGGACTATGGCTACACCTTC.

This rearrangement joins TRBV29-1 to TRBJ1-1; perhaps TRBD1 as D (5 bases). With 6 bases removed from V and 5 bases from J, the gap between germline ends came to 16 bases. The germline V gene encodes CDR1 SQVTM and CDR2 ANQGSEA. There are 13 residues in the CDR3. The CDR3 sequence is CSVMEGMGTEAFF. CDR3 nucleotides: TGCAGCGTAATGGAGGGGATGGGGACTGAAGCTTTCTTT.

This chain connects TRBV7-9 to TRBJ2-5, with D perhaps TRBD2 (6 bases). Germline CDR1 SEHNR, CDR2 FQNEAQ (reference sequence). Trimming removed 5 bases at V and 2 bases at J, with 12 bases between. CDR3 size: 14 residues. CDR3 in amino acids: CASSLRREQETQYF. In DNA, the CDR3 is TGTGCCAGCAGCCTTAGGAGGGAGCAAGAGACCCAGTACTTC.

This chain links TRBV5-4 with TRBJ1-1, with TRBD1 matching over 7 bases. Germline V CDR1 and CDR2: SGHNT, YYREEE (reference sequence). With 4 bases clipped from V and 3 bases from J, the junction kept 12 bases outside the gene matches. The CDR3 extends over 16 amino acids. CDR3 residues: CASSVTGAFVDTEAFF. DNA for the CDR3: TGTGCCAGCAGCGTTACAGGGGCCTTCGTGGACACTGAAGCTTTCTTT.

This chain joins TRBV5-4 and TRBJ2-5, with unresolved D. Trimming removed 0 bases from V and 3 bases from J, with 6 bases in between. Germline loops: CDR1 SGHNT, CDR2 YYREEE (reference sequence). The CDR3 is made up of 13 amino acids. CDR3 residues: CASSLGQKETQYF. The CDR3 DNA is TGTGCCAGCAGCTTGGGGCAGAAAGAGACCCAGTACTTC. Full variable domain (remainder filled in from reference TRBV5-4 and TRBJ2-5): ETGVTQSPTHLIKTRGQQVTLRCSSQSGHNTVSWYQQALGQGPQFIFQYYREEENGRGNFPPRFSGLQFPNYSSELNVNALELDDSALYLCASSLGQKETQYFGPGTRLLVL.

In DNA, the CDR3 is TGCGCCAGCAGCCTTCGGACTAGTTCCCCAGATACGCAGTATTTT. Translating it yields CASSLRTSSPDTQYF. This sequence joins TRBV5-1 and TRBJ2-3, with TRBD2 matching 7 bases. CDR1 and CDR2 (germline): SGHRS, YFSETQ. The CDR3 is made up of 15 amino acids. With 4 bases clipped from V and 4 bases from J, the junction kept 9 bases outside the gene matches.

The chain combines TRBV19 with TRBJ2-1, with D possibly matching TRBD2 (6 bases). The V end lost 5 bases, the J end lost 4 bases, and 24 bases lay between the germline ends. The CDR3 is 18 residues long. Germline V gives CDR1 LNHDA, CDR2 SQIVND (reference sequence). CDR3 region: CASSGGGSDHIRYNEQFF. In DNA form, the CDR3 reads TGTGCCAGTAGTGGTGGGGGGTCCGACCATATTCGGTACAATGAGCAGTTCTTC.

The chain combines TRBV9 with TRBJ1-1, with D perhaps matching TRBD1 (5 bases). Trimming took off 3 bases at V and 1 base at J, with 10 bases between the two ends. Germline CDR1 SGDLS, CDR2 YYNGEE. The CDR3 spans 14 residues. CDR3 sequence reads: CASSASGANTEAFF. The CDR3 DNA reads TGTGCCAGCAGCGCGAGCGGGGCGAACACTGAAGCTTTCTTT.

The V call is TRBV27, the J call TRBJ2-5; unclear D gene. CDR3 length: 12 amino acids. Trimming left V 5 bases short and J 5 bases short, with 9 bases between. Germline CDR1 and CDR2: MNHEY and SMNVEV (reference sequence). CDR3 nucleotides: TGTGCCAGCAGTCGCCCGAGGGAGACCCAGTACTTC. It yields the protein CASSRPRETQYF.

This clone was detected only a few times. J is TRBJ1-5 and V is TRBV19; TRBD1 matches at 7 bases. Per the germline V gene, CDR1 is LNHDA and CDR2 is SQIVND (reference sequence). The CDR3 covers 14 residues. The V and J ends lost 10 bases and 6 bases, in that order; junction bases with no gene match: 12. In DNA form, the CDR3 reads TGTGCCACCCGGGACAGAGGGGAATCTCAGCCCCAGCATTTT. Its translation is CATRDRGESQPQHF.

V and J are TRBV30 and TRBJ2-7; 9 bases map to TRBD2. Germline lookup yields CDR1 GTSNPN and CDR2 SVGIG (reference sequence). V gave up 0 bases and J gave up 9 bases; unmatched junction bases: 6. This CDR3 region has 13 residues. The CDR3 nucleotides are TGTGCCTGGAGTGTAGAGCGGGGGGCGCGGCAGTACGTC. Amino acid sequence: CAWSVERGARQYV.

This clone occurred once. The J gene is TRBJ2-2, the V gene TRBV30, with 7 bases fitting TRBD2. The germline V gene encodes CDR1 GTSNPN and CDR2 SVGIG (reference sequence). The CDR3 sequence is 14 residues long. Trimming cost V 1 base and J 1 base; bases outside gene matches: 0. CDR3 nucleotides: TGTGCCTGGAGTGGCGGGAGGAACACCGGGGAGCTGTTTTTT. Its translation: CAWSGGRNTGELFF.

The J gene is TRBJ1-1, the V gene TRBV20-1; D perhaps matches TRBD1 (6 bases). The V gene's germline CDR1 is DFQATT and CDR2 SNEGSKA (reference sequence). V gave up 3 bases and J gave up 12 bases, with 14 bases separating them. The CDR3 covers 11 residues. DNA for the CDR3: TGCAGTGCTAGGGCCAGGGGAGGGACTTTCTTT. As protein: CSARARGGTFF.

This chain joins TRBV30 and TRBJ2-7, with 9 nucleotides matching TRBD2. Germline V gene sequence: CDR1 GTSNPN, CDR2 SVGIG (reference sequence). The trim removed 0 bases at V and 5 bases at J, leaving 8 bases unmatched. The CDR3 loop spans 15 amino acids. The CDR3 loop is CAWSVLLAGADEQYF. The CDR3 bases are TGTGCCTGGAGTGTACTATTAGCGGGAGCGGACGAGCAGTACTTC.

A few counts support this clone. The CDR3 DNA reads as TGTGCCAGCAGCCACTCCCGGGACAGGGGGTCCAATGAGCAGTTCTTC. Its translation is CASSHSRDRGSNEQFF. The chain joins TRBV7-9 to TRBJ2-1, with 11 nucleotides matching TRBD1. The V segment lost 5 bases and the J segment 6 bases; nucleotides outside the gene matches: 9. Germline CDR1 SEHNR, CDR2 FQNEAQ (reference sequence). This CDR3 region has 16 residues. Full variable domain (outside the CDR3, taken from reference TRBV7-9 and TRBJ2-1): DTGVSQNPRHKITKRGQNVTFRCDPISEHNRLYWYRQTLGQGPEFLTYFQNEAQLEKSRLLSDRFSAERPKGSFSTLEIQRTEQGDSAMYLCASSHSRDRGSNEQFFGPGTRLTVL.

V usage is TRBV6-1 and J usage is TRBJ1-4, with 10 bases aligning to TRBD1. Germline CDR1 and CDR2: MNHNS and SASEGT. The CDR3 has 15 residues. V gave up 6 bases and J gave up 6 bases; unmatched junction bases: 7. The CDR3 DNA reads as TGTGCCAGCAGCCGGGACAGGGGTTATGATGAAAAACTGTTTTTT. As protein: CASSRDRGYDEKLFF.

Worth noting for this clone: This sample also contains other DNA sequences that code for the same CDR3. The rearrangement links TRBV20-1 to TRBJ1-2; D call uncertain. Between the trimmed V and J ends, which lost 5 bases and 3 bases, there was a span of 4 bases. The germline V gene encodes CDR1 DFQATT and CDR2 SNEGSKA (reference sequence). The CDR3 has 10 amino acids. The CDR3 loop reads CSARYYGYTF. The CDR3 DNA follows: TGCAGTGCTCGGTACTATGGCTACACCTTC.

This clone was picked up a small number of times. The V and J genes are TRBV5-4 and TRBJ1-5; 10 bases are shared with TRBD1. This CDR3 comprises 15 residues. Germline V gene lookup returns CDR1 SGHNT and CDR2 YYREEE (reference sequence). V shed 4 bases and J 2 bases; nucleotides not matched to a gene: 3. In nucleotides, the CDR3 is TGTGCCAGCAGCCCAGGGACAGGGGGCAATCAGCCCCAGCATTTT. It yields the protein CASSPGTGGNQPQHF.